This T cell receptor (beta chain) originates from a study of T cell responses to AZD1222 COVID-19 vaccine. Study-wide points: The study found Spike-specific TCR breadth and depth rose after two AZD1222 doses.

About this clone: The antigen is not known.

Libraries were prepared by immunoSEQ multiplex PCR; TCRdb keeps only in-frame clonotypes and omits some of them. The data show 80,000 or so clones, 85% to 95% seen once. Germline V gives CDR1 MDHEN, CDR2 SYDVKM. The length of the CDR3 is 13 residues. The V and J ends lost 3 bases and 7 bases respectively, with 10 bases between them. The clonotype comes from an adult in good health. The V and J genes are TRBV28 and TRBJ1-5; D perhaps matches TRBD1 (5 bases). The specimen comprised peripheral blood, sampled on day 0 of AZD1222 vaccination. This chain's CDR3 is CASSFSGQQPQHF. Written as DNA, the CDR3 is TGTGCCAGCAGTTTCTCGGGGCAACAGCCCCAGCATTTT.